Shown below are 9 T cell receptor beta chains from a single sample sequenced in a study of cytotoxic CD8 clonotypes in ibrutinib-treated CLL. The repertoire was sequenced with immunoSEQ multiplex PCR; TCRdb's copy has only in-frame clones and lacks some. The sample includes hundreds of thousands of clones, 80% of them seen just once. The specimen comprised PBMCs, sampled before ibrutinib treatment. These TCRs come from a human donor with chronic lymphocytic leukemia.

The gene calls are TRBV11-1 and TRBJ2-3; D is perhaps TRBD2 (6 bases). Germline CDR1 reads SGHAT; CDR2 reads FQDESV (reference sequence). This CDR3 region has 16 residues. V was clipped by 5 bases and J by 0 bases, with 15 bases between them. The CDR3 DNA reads TGTGCCAGCAGCCTCGGGAGTTACTTTAGCACAGATACGCAGTATTTT. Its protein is CASSLGSYFSTDTQYF.

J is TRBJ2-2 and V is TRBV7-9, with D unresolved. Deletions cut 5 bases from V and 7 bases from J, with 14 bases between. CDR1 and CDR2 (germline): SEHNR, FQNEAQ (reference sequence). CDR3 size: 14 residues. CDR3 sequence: CASSKRLDVGELFF. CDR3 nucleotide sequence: TGTGCCAGCAGCAAACGTCTAGATGTCGGGGAGCTGTTTTTT.

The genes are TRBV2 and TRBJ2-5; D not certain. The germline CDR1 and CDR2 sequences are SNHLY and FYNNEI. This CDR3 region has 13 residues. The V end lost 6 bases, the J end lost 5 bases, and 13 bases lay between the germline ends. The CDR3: CASSAAPRETQYF. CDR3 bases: TGTGCCAGCAGCGCCGCGCCGCGGGAGACCCAGTACTTC.

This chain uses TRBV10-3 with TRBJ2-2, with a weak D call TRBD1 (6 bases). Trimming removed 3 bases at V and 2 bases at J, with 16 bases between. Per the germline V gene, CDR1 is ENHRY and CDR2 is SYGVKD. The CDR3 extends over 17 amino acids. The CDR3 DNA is TGTGCCATCAGTGACACTATCGGGACACCTAACACCGGGGAGCTGTTTTTT. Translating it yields CAISDTIGTPNTGELFF.

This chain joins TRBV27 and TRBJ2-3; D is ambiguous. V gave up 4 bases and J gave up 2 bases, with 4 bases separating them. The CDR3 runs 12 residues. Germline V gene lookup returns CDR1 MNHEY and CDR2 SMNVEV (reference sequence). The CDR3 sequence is CASSYHTDTQYF. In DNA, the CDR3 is TGTGCCAGCAGTTACCACACAGATACGCAGTATTTT.

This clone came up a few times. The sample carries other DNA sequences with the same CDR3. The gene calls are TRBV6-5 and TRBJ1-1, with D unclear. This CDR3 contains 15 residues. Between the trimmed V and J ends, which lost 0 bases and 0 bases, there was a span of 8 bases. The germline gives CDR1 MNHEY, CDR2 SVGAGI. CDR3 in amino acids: CASSYSSGMNTEAFF. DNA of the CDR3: TGTGCCAGCAGTTACTCTTCGGGGATGAACACTGAAGCTTTCTTT.

The CDR3 here is CASSSRNLFTIYF. CDR3 DNA sequence: TGTGCCAGCAGTTCCCGGAACCTTTTTACCATATATTTT. This chain uses TRBV28 with TRBJ1-3, with D unresolved. Trimming removed 4 bases at V and 10 bases at J, with 14 bases between. The CDR3 sequence is 13 residues long. Germline CDR1 and CDR2: MDHEN and SYDVKM.

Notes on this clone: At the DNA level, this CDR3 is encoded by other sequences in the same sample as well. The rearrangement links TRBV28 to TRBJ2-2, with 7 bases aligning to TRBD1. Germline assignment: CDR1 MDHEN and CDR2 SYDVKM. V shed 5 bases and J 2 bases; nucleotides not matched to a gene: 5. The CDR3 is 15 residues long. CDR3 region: CASSPGTENTGELFF. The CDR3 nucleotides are TGTGCCAGCAGTCCAGGGACAGAAAACACCGGGGAGCTGTTTTTT.

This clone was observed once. Here the CDR3 DNA reads TGTGCCTGGAGTTTTGGGGACAGGGAGGACGAGCAGTACTTC. Protein sequence: CAWSFGDREDEQYF. The V call is TRBV30, the J call TRBJ2-7, with 9 bases lining up with TRBD1. V shed 2 bases, J shed 5 bases, and the junction held 7 bases outside the gene matches. Germline CDR1 is GTSNPN and CDR2 is SVGIG (reference sequence). This CDR3 has 14 amino acids.